The clone carrying this T cell receptor beta chain was seen once. What it binds is unknown. This sample was taken from a study of CD4 T cells in relation to SARS-CoV-2 and coronaviruses. Turning to the study itself: After less than 11 days of antigen culture, PBMC TCR beta CDR3s were sequenced. Shared crossreactive spike epitopes were mapped to their HLA restriction.

The CDR3 loop spans 15 amino acids. CDR1 is SGHRS and CDR2 is YFSETQ in the germline V gene. V was pared by 5 bases and J by 1 base, with 13 bases between. The study, taken as a whole, reports: Monoreactive clones expanded significantly more to SARS-CoV-2 than crossreactive clones did.

Unexposed donor CD4+ T cells date from about 2011-2018, before the COVID-19 pandemic. CD4+ T cells were isolated from the cells after 10 days of culture. Fresh IL-2 medium replaced half the medium on days 3 and 7. This table comes from immunoSEQ multiplex PCR, and its TCRdb copy is limited to in-frame clones, with some not included. This sample has 19,000 or so clones, with approximately 78% found just once. The sequence came from a human donor in good health. The chain joins TRBV5-1 to TRBJ1-5; D is unclear. The source material was CD4+ T cells from PBMCs, cultured in vitro. The CDR3 nucleotides read TGCGCCAGCAGGAAGGACCTAGGGAGCAATCAGCCCCAGCATTTT. This sequence encodes CASRKDLGSNQPQHF. Based on the CDR3 plus reference TRBV5-1 and TRBJ1-5, the full variable domain is KAGVTQTPRYLIKTRGQQVTLSCSPISGHRSVSWYQQTPGQGLQFLFEYFSETQRNKGNFPGRFSGRQFSNSRSEMNVSTLELGDSALYLCASRKDLGSNQPQHFGDGTRLSIL.